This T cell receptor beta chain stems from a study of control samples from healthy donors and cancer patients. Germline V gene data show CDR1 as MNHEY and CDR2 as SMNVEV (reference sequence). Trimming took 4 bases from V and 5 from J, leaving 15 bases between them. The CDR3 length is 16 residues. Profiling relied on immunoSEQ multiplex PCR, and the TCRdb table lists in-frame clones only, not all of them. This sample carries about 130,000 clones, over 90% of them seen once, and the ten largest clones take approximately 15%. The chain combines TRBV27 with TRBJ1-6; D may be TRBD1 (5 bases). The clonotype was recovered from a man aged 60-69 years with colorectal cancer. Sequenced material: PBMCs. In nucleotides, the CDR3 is TGTGCCAGCAGTTCCCGGGGGGGTGGCAATAATTCACCCCTCCACTTT. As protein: CASSSRGGGNNSPLHF.